This T cell receptor (beta chain) was profiled in a study of a mutant IDH1 vaccine in newly diagnosed glioma (TCRdb year 2021). General notes on the study: Vaccination began 4-6 weeks after radiotherapy alone, or alongside temozolomide cycles in the chemotherapy-containing groups. Of the approximately 33 treated patients, about 60% were male and approximately 38% were female, and the mean age was 40.4 years. Prior to enrollment, patients had been given standard therapy consisting of radiotherapy alone, temozolomide alone, or radiochemotherapy with temozolomide, with the combination given to most patients. The week-35 safety follow-up took place at visit V12, and the week-47 end of study took place at visit V13. Six visits were used for peripheral blood collection: V03 (baseline), V05, V07, V10, V12 and V13. Longitudinal TCRB deep sequencing was performed for roughly 25 treated patients wherever samples were available for exploratory analyses.

With regard to this clone: The clone's antigen remains unknown. No base quality values were provided; no much bigger clone lies one nucleotide off.

Interpreted using the paper, the time point label stands for: week 35, safety follow-up. Each vaccine dose, consisting of 300 ug of a 20-mer mutant IDH1 peptide in Montanide, was administered subcutaneously with topical imiquimod. Patients were given eight vaccinations, in weeks 1, 3, 5, 7, 11, 15, 19 and 23, which matched visits V03 through V10. Donors had newly diagnosed WHO grade 3 or 4 IDH1-mutant astrocytomas with loss of nuclear ATRX. The samples were drawn from NOA16, a multicentre, single-arm, open-label phase I trial in Germany that tested a mutant IDH1 peptide vaccine in humans for the first time. Genomic DNA for TCRB sequencing was extracted from EDTA blood using the DNeasy Blood and Tissue Kit. Receptor amplification or capture employed the immunoSEQ multiplex PCR assay. The hsTCRB Kit was used according to the manufacturer's protocol to amplify rearranged TCR beta chain sequences. Sequencing of TCRB libraries was carried out on an Illumina MiSeq. The published analysis was carried out like this. Demultiplexing, trimming and gene mapping were performed with the kit vendor's proprietary platform. TCRdb took over this immuneACCESS table, retaining in-frame rearrangements with V and J assigned. Such tables are incomplete; in checked studies, under half of the missing clones stem from an unresolved V gene, and the remainder is unexplained. The V and J calls and clone size were taken over from that table, and D and trimming were inferred from the DNA. The sample has about 27,000 clones on record, approximately 87% of them singletons. The ten largest clones represent roughly a third of the sample.

From a lookup of the germline V gene (reference sequence), CDR1 and CDR2 are MNHEY and SMNVEV. Taken from cysteine to phenylalanine, the CDR3 has 14 residues. Of the read, only the CDR3 DNA is kept; its 42 bases are in frame from base 1. The germline V end is reduced by 2 bases and the J end by 7 bases; junction bases left unmatched: 7. Study-wide conclusions, independent of this receptor: Availability determined which PBMC samples were chosen for TCRB deep sequencing. Immune responses induced by the vaccine were seen in around 94% of patients across multiple MHC alleles. Pseudoprogression appeared unrelated to alterations in the top peripheral T cell clonotypes detected by TCRB sequencing. According to the authors, sample limitations meant that analyses of patient blood samples could not be reproduced.

This chain is built from TRBV27 and TRBJ2-7, with 8 central nucleotides matching TRBD2. The source material was PBMCs, sampled from a glioma patient whose treatment included an IDH1 peptide vaccine. This sequence was found in a man aged 25 to 40 with glioma. CDR3 protein: CASSLGSGGHEQYF. The DNA reads as follows: TGTGCCAGCAGTTTAGGCTCGGGAGGGCATGAGCAGTACTTC.